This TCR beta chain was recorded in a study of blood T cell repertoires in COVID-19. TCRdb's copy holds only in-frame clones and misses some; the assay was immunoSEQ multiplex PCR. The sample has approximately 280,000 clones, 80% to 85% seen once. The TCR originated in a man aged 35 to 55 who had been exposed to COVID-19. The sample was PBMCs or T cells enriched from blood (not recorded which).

In DNA, the CDR3 is TGTGCCAGCAGCGTACGCGAGGGTAATAATTCACCCCTCCACTTT. It specifies CASSVREGNNSPLHF. The gene calls are TRBV9 and TRBJ1-6; unclear D gene. The CDR3 is 15 residues long. The germline V and J ends were trimmed by 1 base and 5 bases, with 10 bases remaining between them. The germline V gene has CDR1 SGDLS and CDR2 YYNGEE. Looking up the rest from reference TRBV9 and TRBJ1-6 gives the full variable domain: DSGVTQTPKHLITATGQRVTLRCSPRSGDLSVYWYQQSLDQGLQFLIQYYNGEERAKGNILERFSAQQFPDLHSELNLSSLELGDSALYFCASSVREGNNSPLHFGNGTRLTVT.